One and the same sample provided the 27 T cell receptor beta chains below, sequenced in a study of neurological immune-mediated disorders. TCRdb fed the 5' RACE reads into MiXCR, producing one record per CDR3 protein. The table includes 100,000 or so distinct CDR3 sequences, about 3.8% detected once. Sequenced sample: PBMCs. These receptors all come from a woman under 30 with multiple sclerosis.

This clonotype appeared many times. The chain carries TRBV7-9 and TRBJ1-3; D ambiguous. This CDR3 has 14 residues. Trimming pared 5 bases from V and 0 bases from J, leaving 8 bases between. Germline CDR1 and CDR2: SEHNR and FQNEAQ (reference sequence). DNA for the CDR3: TGTGCCAGCAGCAAACAAGACTCTGGAAACACCATATATTTT. Translating it yields CASSKQDSGNTIYF.

In this sample, this clonotype turned up many times. This rearrangement joins TRBV11-2 to TRBJ2-3, with 11 nucleotides matching TRBD2. Germline CDR1 SGHAT, CDR2 FQNNGV. This CDR3 is 16 amino acids long. With V trimmed by 6 bases and J by 4 bases, 9 bases remained unmatched. The CDR3 nucleotides are TGTGCCAGCAGTTCCCGACTAGCGGGAACCCCAGATACGCAGTATTTT. It is translated as CASSSRLAGTPDTQYF.

Ten or more counts support this clonotype. This chain links TRBV7-8 with TRBJ1-5, with a tentative D call TRBD1 (6 bases). The germline CDR1 and CDR2 sequences are SGHVS and FQNEAQ. This CDR3 spans 13 amino acids. The V gene lost 3 bases and the J gene lost 6 bases, with 9 bases spanning the gap. The CDR3 reads CASSFSRGQPQHF. CDR3 nucleotides: TGTGCCAGCAGCTTTAGCAGGGGTCAGCCCCAGCATTTT. Together with reference TRBV7-8 and TRBJ1-5, the CDR3 gives the full variable domain: GAGVSQSPRYKVAKRGQDVALRCDPISGHVSLFWYQQALGQGPEFLTYFQNEAQLDKSGLPSDRFFAERPEGSVSTLKIQRTQQEDSAVYLCASSFSRGQPQHFGDGTRLSIL.

This clonotype has at least ten counts. The genes are TRBV5-1 and TRBJ1-1, with 8 bases fitting TRBD1. J lost 5 bases, V lost 0 bases, and 6 bases had no gene match. Germline V gene lookup returns CDR1 SGHRS and CDR2 YFSETQ. CDR3 length equals 15 residues. The CDR3 is CASSLARTGRTEAFF. CDR3 DNA sequence: TGCGCCAGCAGCTTGGCCCGGACAGGGCGGACTGAAGCTTTCTTT.

At least ten counts were recorded for this clonotype. The chain is built from TRBV7-9 and TRBJ1-2, with a weak D call TRBD1 (5 bases). The CDR3 contains 15 residues. V lost 4 bases and J 3 bases, leaving 15 bases between the germline ends. Germline CDR1 is SEHNR and CDR2 is FQNEAQ (reference sequence). The chain's CDR3 is CASSSTSTEHYGYTF. The CDR3 region has the DNA TGTGCCAGCAGCTCTACCTCGACAGAACACTATGGCTACACCTTC.

This clonotype was observed many times. This chain links TRBV5-5 with TRBJ1-2, with 9 bases that match TRBD1. Trimming took 4 bases from V and 5 from J; bases not matched to a gene: 6. The CDR3 sequence is 14 residues long. Per germline, CDR1 SGHKS and CDR2 YYEKEE (reference sequence). In DNA, the CDR3 is TGTGCCAGCAGCCCGGCGGGACAGGGATATGGCTACACCTTC. Residues: CASSPAGQGYGYTF.

This clonotype was picked up many times. The V call is TRBV5-1, the J call TRBJ2-7; D might be TRBD1 or TRBD2, each matching 5 bases. This CDR3 comprises 16 residues. From germline, CDR1 is SGHRS and CDR2 YFSETQ. Trimming took 0 bases from V and 0 from J, leaving 13 bases between them. DNA for the CDR3: TGCGCCAGCAGCTTGGGATCCGGGACGCGCTCCTACGAGCAGTACTTC. It translates to CASSLGSGTRSYEQYF.

This clonotype was seen at least ten times. This sequence joins TRBV20-1 and TRBJ2-7, with TRBD2 as a possible D gene (5 bases). The V end lost 6 bases, the J end lost 2 bases, and 11 bases lay between the germline ends. Germline assignment: CDR1 DFQATT and CDR2 SNEGSKA (reference sequence). The CDR3 covers 12 residues. CDR3: CSAQRGTYEQYF. The DNA for the CDR3 is TGCAGTGCGCAGAGAGGGACCTACGAGCAGTACTTC.

This clonotype was seen many times. The rearrangement links TRBV12-3 or TRBV12-4 to TRBJ2-3; D unclear. Trimming removed 2 bases from V and 0 bases from J, with 9 bases in between. There are 15 residues in the CDR3. The CDR3 bases are TGTGCCAGCAGTTTAAGGGCGGCCAGCACAGATACGCAGTATTTT. This encodes CASSLRAASTDTQYF.

This clonotype was observed a handful of times. This chain links TRBV6-2 or TRBV6-3 with TRBJ2-3; D is perhaps TRBD2 (6 bases). The CDR3 is made up of 16 amino acids. Trimming left V 2 bases short and J 0 bases short, with 12 bases between. Germline loops: CDR1 MNHEY, CDR2 SVGEGT. The CDR3 nucleotides are TGTGCCAGCAGTTACGAGCCGGGGGACAGCACAGATACGCAGTATTTT. It specifies CASSYEPGDSTDTQYF.

This clonotype was seen repeatedly, ten times or more. The chain carries TRBV19 and TRBJ1-2, with a tentative D call TRBD1 (6 bases). The CDR3 length is 15 residues. The germline V gene has CDR1 LNHDA and CDR2 SQIVND (reference sequence). Deletions cut 4 bases from V and 6 bases from J, with 18 bases between. The CDR3 reads CASSRSDSPPNGYTF. In DNA, the CDR3 is TGTGCCAGTAGTAGATCGGACAGTCCTCCAAATGGCTACACCTTC.

A note on this clonotype: This may come from a read error, since a much larger clone is one base off. V gene TRBV28 combines with J gene TRBJ1-6; D remains unclear. Germline CDR1 and CDR2: MDHEN and SYDVKM. The CDR3 consists of 12 residues. Here the CDR3 DNA reads TGTGCCAGCAGTCCCCGCGGTACACCCCTCAACTTT. Its protein product is CASSPRGTPLNF.

This clonotype was counted many times. This chain links TRBV21-1 with TRBJ1-1. TRBV21-1 counts as a pseudogene. The CDR3 sequence is 14 residues long. The CDR3 nucleotides read TGTGCCAGCAGCAAAAGCTCTGAGGCCAATGAAGCTTTCTTT. Amino acids: CASSKSSEANEAFF.

V and J are TRBV12-3 or TRBV12-4 and TRBJ2-5; 7 bases match TRBD2. The CDR3 runs 14 residues. V lost 4 bases and J lost 1; bases outside the gene matches: 3. The CDR3 DNA sequence: TGTGCCAGCAGTTCGGGGGGACTCCAAGAGACCCAGTACTTC. It codes for CASSSGGLQETQYF.

Many counts were recorded for this clonotype. The chain uses TRBV20-1 and TRBJ2-7; 8 nucleotides agree with TRBD1. From germline, CDR1 is DFQATT and CDR2 SNEGSKA (reference sequence). The CDR3 runs to 14 residues. V lost 4 bases, J lost 0 bases, and 5 bases stayed unmatched. CDR3 in DNA: TGCAGTGCTAACAGGGGGTACGGCTCCTACGAGCAGTACTTC. Translating it yields CSANRGYGSYEQYF.

This clonotype occurred many times. The genes are TRBV5-1 and TRBJ2-7, with D perhaps matching TRBD1 (5 bases). The V gene's germline CDR1 is SGHRS and CDR2 YFSETQ. The CDR3 is 14 amino acids. V was cut by 4 bases and J by 6 bases, with 17 bases left in between. The CDR3 loop is CASSRVGAPSEQYF. CDR3 nucleotide sequence: TGCGCCAGCAGCCGGGTAGGGGCCCCCAGCGAGCAGTACTTC.

There are many counts of this clonotype. The chain links TRBV6-5 to TRBJ2-3; D is unresolved. CDR1 is MNHEY and CDR2 is SVGAGI in the germline V gene. The CDR3 totals 14 residues. The V gene lost 5 bases and the J gene lost 1 base, with 10 bases spanning the gap. In DNA, the CDR3 is TGTGCCAGCAGTACCTCTACGGGCACAGATACGCAGTATTTT. The encoded protein is CASSTSTGTDTQYF.

This clonotype was recorded many times. The J gene is TRBJ2-7, the V gene TRBV11-2; TRBD1 aligns across 7 bases. CDR1 and CDR2 (germline): SGHAT, FQNNGV. V dropped 3 bases and J dropped 5; count of bases not matched to a gene: 7. The CDR3 extends over 14 amino acids. This CDR3 reads CASSFSTGADEQYF. CDR3 nucleotides: TGTGCCAGCAGCTTTTCCACAGGGGCCGACGAGCAGTACTTC.

This clonotype was detected ten times or more. J is TRBJ2-2 and V is TRBV3-1, with D uncertain. The germline gives CDR1 LGHDT, CDR2 YNNKEL (reference sequence). V lost 7 bases to trimming and J lost 3 bases, with 6 bases between them. The CDR3 has 12 amino acids. CDR3 sequence (DNA): TGTGCCAGCACCTGGGACACCGGGGAGCTGTTTTTT. Encoded protein: CASTWDTGELFF.

About this clonotype itself: This sequence may be a read error, since a much larger clone differs from it by one base. V usage is TRBV3-1 and J usage is TRBJ1-5; D is undetermined. CDR3 size: 12 residues. In germline, CDR1 is LGHDT, CDR2 YNNKEL (reference sequence). The CDR3 spells CASSQDEQPQNF. The CDR3 DNA sequence: TGTGCCAGCAGCCAAGACGAACAGCCCCAGAATTTT. Using reference TRBV3-1 and TRBJ1-5 for the parts outside the CDR3, the full variable domain is DTAVSQTPKYLVTQMGNDKSIKCEQNLGHDTMYWYKQDSKKFLKIMFSYNNKELIINETVPNRFSPKSPDKAHLNLHINSLELGDSAVYFCASSQDEQPQNFGDGTRLSIL.

This clonotype was recorded many times. V is TRBV20-1 and J is TRBJ2-3; D ambiguous. The germline CDR1 and CDR2 sequences are DFQATT and SNEGSKA (reference sequence). There are 14 residues in the CDR3. V lost 3 bases and J lost 4, with 14 bases in between. In DNA, the CDR3 is TGCAGTGCTAGTGCCCGAGAGAGCCCAGATACGCAGTATTTT. Protein sequence: CSASARESPDTQYF.

As concerns this clonotype: A clone one base away is much larger, so this may be a read error. The rearrangement joins TRBV27 to TRBJ2-1, with no clear D. V dropped 5 bases and J dropped 0 bases, with 14 bases sitting between them. Germline V gives CDR1 MNHEY, CDR2 SMNVEV (reference sequence). The length of the CDR3 is 16 residues. Here the CDR3 reads CASSVRHMSSYNEQFF. The CDR3 DNA reads TGTGCCAGCAGTGTTAGACACATGAGCTCCTACAATGAGCAGTTCTTC.

For this clonotype: Just one base apart from a much larger clone, this may be a read error. This rearrangement joins TRBV7-9 to TRBJ1-1, with D possibly being TRBD1 (6 bases). There are 13 residues in the CDR3. Trimming took 1 base from V and 6 from J, leaving 9 bases between them. Germline CDR1 reads SEHNR; CDR2 reads FQNEAQ (reference sequence). The CDR3 here is CASSLEGDAEAFF. The CDR3 DNA reads as TGTGCCAGCAGCTTAGAGGGGGACGCTGAAGCTTTCTTT.

This clonotype showed up many times. This rearrangement joins TRBV5-6 to TRBJ1-1; D unclear. The CDR3 is made up of 16 amino acids. Trimming removed 0 bases at V and 4 bases at J, with 16 bases between. The germline V gene has CDR1 SGHDT and CDR2 YYEEEE. Here the CDR3 reads CASSLGWTAGSTEAFF. The CDR3 DNA is TGTGCCAGCAGCTTGGGGTGGACGGCCGGGAGCACTGAAGCTTTCTTT.

The sample holds many counts of this clonotype. This chain connects TRBV20-1 to TRBJ2-6; D ambiguous. V dropped 5 bases and J dropped 0 bases, with 11 bases sitting between them. Germline values: CDR1 DFQATT, CDR2 SNEGSKA (reference sequence). The CDR3 spans 15 residues. CDR3 sequence (DNA): TGCAGTGCTCCCTTAGGGCCCTCTGGGGCCAACGTCCTGACTTTC. Residues: CSAPLGPSGANVLTF.

This clonotype appeared many times. This rearrangement joins TRBV24-1 to TRBJ1-5, with D tentatively TRBD1 (5 bases). Trimming took 4 bases from V and 7 from J, leaving 7 bases between them. Germline CDR1 KGHDR, CDR2 SFDVKD. This CDR3 has 12 amino acids. The CDR3 loop is CATSDGGQPQHF. In DNA, the CDR3 is TGTGCCACCAGTGACGGGGGACAGCCCCAGCATTTT.

This clonotype showed up many times. The rearrangement joins TRBV20-1 to TRBJ2-7, with TRBD2 as a possible D gene (6 bases). This CDR3 spans 13 amino acids. CDR1 is DFQATT, CDR2 SNEGSKA, per germline (reference sequence). V was clipped by 1 base and J by 3 bases, with 10 bases between them. CDR3 nucleotide sequence: TGCAGTGCTAGAGGGCGGGAAAACTACGAGCAGTACTTC. This codes for CSARGRENYEQYF.